A selection of T cell receptor beta chains follows, all from one sample in a study of chemoradiotherapy in HPV16-positive cancers. Some clones are missing from TCRdb's copy, which holds only in-frame ones; the method was immunoSEQ multiplex PCR. The sample has approximately 13,000 clones, approximately 71% seen once; the top ten hold roughly a fifth. This sample was obtained from a patient who underwent chemoradiotherapy. The receptors were gathered from a human donor with HPV-associated anogenital cancer. Each CDR3 is given with its conserved first and last residue. A D gene is named only where the DNA matches it firmly.

>TRBJ1-2|TRBV7-2|13|-
CASAGRRGGGYTF
TGTGCCAGCGCCGGAAGGAGGGGAGGTGGCTACACCTTC